This T cell receptor (beta chain) was profiled in a study of OX40 agonist ivuxolimab in advanced cancers. Study summary: Checkpoint inhibitors had been given previously to about 38% of patients.

Repertoires were generated with immunoSEQ multiplex PCR, while TCRdb's copy carries only in-frame clones and drops some. The sample lists 70,000 to 75,000 clones; roughly nine tenths were seen once. General observations from the study: The 0.1-3.0 mg/kg partial responders had among the lowest clonal expansion.

CDR3 length equals 15 residues. V lost 0 bases to trimming and J lost 6 bases, with 12 bases between them. In germline, CDR1 is KGHSH, CDR2 LQKENI. Concerning this clone: Its antigen remains unknown.

V is TRBV18 and J is TRBJ2-1; possible D gene TRBD1, 6 bases. The sample was CD4+ or CD8+ T cells sorted from blood, taken in a trial of the OX40 agonist ivuxolimab. This TCR was sampled from an adult with an advanced solid tumor such as melanoma, head and neck, liver or kidney cancer. In DNA, the CDR3 is TGTGCCAGCTCACCACCAGGGGGTCCAGGCAATGAGCAGTTCTTC. Encoded protein: CASSPPGGPGNEQFF.